The T cell receptor (beta chain) under discussion was sequenced for a study of radiation and T cells in renal cell carcinoma. Time point of the sample: blood 2 weeks post-SBRT. Specified treatment: 15 Gy SBRT to primary tumor, nephrectomy 4 weeks later. Sequencing was performed with immunoSEQ multiplex PCR; in TCRdb, only in-frame clones are kept and a portion is missing. The data contain 100,000 to 150,000 clones, about 81% of them seen just once; the ten biggest clones take up 5% to 6.5%. This clone was seen many times. Its target is not known. This CDR3 has 15 amino acids. The V gene's germline CDR1 is SGDLS and CDR2 YYNGEE. The V gene end was trimmed by 4 bases and the J gene end by 4 bases; junction bases not matched to a gene: 7. Study conclusions and caveats: Top tumor clonotypes rose in blood 2 weeks post-radiation, then contracted.

The sample consisted of blood, taken from a patient whose treatment included radiotherapy and nephrectomy. The chain is built from TRBV9 and TRBJ2-1, with TRBD2 matching 8 bases. The receptor comes from a man between 50 and 59 years old with renal cell carcinoma. The chain's CDR3 is CASSSTSGAYNEQFF. For the CDR3, the DNA is TGTGCCAGCAGCTCCACTAGCGGAGCTTACAATGAGCAGTTCTTC.